The TCR beta chain under discussion was sequenced for a study of cytomegalovirus exposure and HLA in healthy donors. Study information: Out of roughly 170 million T cells, an earlier analysis found roughly 100 million unique TCR beta sequences in total. Findings and limits, study-wide: One cluster of highly shared sequence variants probably arose as a sequencing artifact. TCR sequences were mostly rare, though some public TCRs occurred in many donors.

With regard to this clone: Its antigen is undetermined.

V was trimmed by 3 bases and J by 8 bases, leaving 17 bases between them. Per the germline V gene, CDR1 is LNHDA and CDR2 is SQIVND (reference sequence). The CDR3 is 15 residues long. PCR involved 60 Vbeta and 13 Jbeta primers. Source study methods: In a later analysis, some 10 million of approximately 81 million unique beta chains occurred in at least two donors. Some clones are missing from TCRdb's copy, which holds only in-frame ones; the method was immunoSEQ multiplex PCR. V and J calls and clone size follow that table, whereas D and trimming were derived from the DNA. The table includes approximately 130,000 clones, about 80% detected once.

The source is a woman between 35 and 50 years old in good health and CMV-seronegative. The chain uses TRBV19 and TRBJ2-4, with D tentatively TRBD1 (6 bases). The sequencing input was PBMCs. The CDR3 DNA is TGTGCCAGTAGTATTAATGCCGGCGACAGGTACATTCAGTACTTC. This gives the protein CASSINAGDRYIQYF.